Following are 2 T cell receptor beta chains from one sample sequenced in a study of blood T cell repertoires in COVID-19. Produced via immunoSEQ multiplex PCR; TCRdb's table is partial and in-frame only. Among about 180,000 clones listed, around 85% were seen once. Source material: peripheral blood. The receptors were gathered from a person between 65 and 80 years old with COVID-19, enrolled during active disease.

The chain couples TRBV28 to TRBJ1-1, with D unclear. Germline CDR1 MDHEN, CDR2 SYDVKM. V was pared by 6 bases and J by 11 bases, with 13 bases between. CDR3 length: 11 amino acids. The CDR3 region has the DNA TGTGCCAGCAGCTCTTATATTCAGGCTTTCTTT. Its translation is CASSSYIQAFF.

The rearrangement uses TRBV7-2 and TRBJ2-7; 8 bases are a match to TRBD1. The CDR3 sequence is 13 residues long. Germline V CDR1 and CDR2: SGHTA, FQGNSA. V lost 1 base and J lost 5; bases outside the gene matches: 1. Here the CDR3 DNA reads TGTGCCAGCAGCTTAGAGACAGGGGACGAGCAGTACTTC. It yields the protein CASSLETGDEQYF.